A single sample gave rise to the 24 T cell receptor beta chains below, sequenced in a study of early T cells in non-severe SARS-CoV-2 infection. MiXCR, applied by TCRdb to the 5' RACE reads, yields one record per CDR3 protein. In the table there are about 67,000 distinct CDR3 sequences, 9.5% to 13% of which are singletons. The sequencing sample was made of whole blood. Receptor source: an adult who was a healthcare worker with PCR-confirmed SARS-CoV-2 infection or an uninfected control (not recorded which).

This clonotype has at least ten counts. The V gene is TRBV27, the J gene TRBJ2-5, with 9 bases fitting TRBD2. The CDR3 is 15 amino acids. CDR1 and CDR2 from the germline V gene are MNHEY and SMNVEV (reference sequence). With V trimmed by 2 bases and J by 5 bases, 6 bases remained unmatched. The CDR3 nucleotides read TGTGCCAGCAGTTTAAGAGCGGGAGGACGGGAGACCCAGTACTTC. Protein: CASSLRAGGRETQYF.

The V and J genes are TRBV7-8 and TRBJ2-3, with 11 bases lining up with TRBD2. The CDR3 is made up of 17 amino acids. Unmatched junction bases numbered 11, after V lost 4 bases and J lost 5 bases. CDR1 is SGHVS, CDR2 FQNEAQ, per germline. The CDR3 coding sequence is TGTGCCAGCAGCTCAAAAGACTTAGCGGGAGGGGGAGATACGCAGTATTTT. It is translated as CASSSKDLAGGGDTQYF.

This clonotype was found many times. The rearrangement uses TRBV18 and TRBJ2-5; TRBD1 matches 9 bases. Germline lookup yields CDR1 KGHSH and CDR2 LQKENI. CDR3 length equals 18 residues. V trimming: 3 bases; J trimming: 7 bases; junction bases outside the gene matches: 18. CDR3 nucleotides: TGTGCCAGCTCACCTATACGAAAACAGGGGGCGCTCGATGCGACCCAGTACTTC. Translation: CASSPIRKQGALDATQYF.

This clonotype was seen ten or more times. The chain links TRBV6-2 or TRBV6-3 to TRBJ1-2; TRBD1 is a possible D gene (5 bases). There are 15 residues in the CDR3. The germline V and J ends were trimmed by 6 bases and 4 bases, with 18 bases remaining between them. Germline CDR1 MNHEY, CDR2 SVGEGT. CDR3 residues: CASRLQGMEGYGYTF. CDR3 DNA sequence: TGTGCCAGCAGGCTGCAGGGTATGGAGGGCTATGGCTACACCTTC.

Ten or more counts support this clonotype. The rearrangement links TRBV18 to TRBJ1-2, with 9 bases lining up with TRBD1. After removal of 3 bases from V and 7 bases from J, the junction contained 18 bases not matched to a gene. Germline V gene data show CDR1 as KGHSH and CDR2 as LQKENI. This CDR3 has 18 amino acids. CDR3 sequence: CASSPNAFRDRESSGYTF. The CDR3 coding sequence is TGTGCCAGCTCACCCAATGCGTTTCGGGACAGGGAATCCTCTGGCTACACCTTC.

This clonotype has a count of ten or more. For the CDR3, the DNA is TGTGCCAGCAGCTTAGAGCGGGACACAGATACGCAGTATTTT. Translating gives CASSLERDTDTQYF. The chain couples TRBV7-6 to TRBJ2-3; 7 bases align to TRBD2. CDR3 length equals 14 residues. The germline CDR1 and CDR2 sequences are SGHVS and FNYEAQ. Unmatched junction bases numbered 0, after V lost 1 base and J lost 2 bases.

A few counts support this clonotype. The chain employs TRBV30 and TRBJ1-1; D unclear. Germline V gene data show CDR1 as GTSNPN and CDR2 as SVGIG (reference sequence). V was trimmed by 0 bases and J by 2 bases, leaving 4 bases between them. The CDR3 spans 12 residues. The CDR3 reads CAWSVSNTEAFF. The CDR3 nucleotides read TGTGCCTGGAGTGTGTCCAACACTGAAGCTTTCTTT.

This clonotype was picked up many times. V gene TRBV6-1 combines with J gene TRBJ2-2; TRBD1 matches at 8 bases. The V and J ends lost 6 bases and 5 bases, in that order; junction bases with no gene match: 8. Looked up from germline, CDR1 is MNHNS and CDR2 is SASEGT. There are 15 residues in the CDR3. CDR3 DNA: TGTGCCAGCAGACAGGGGGTTTGGGAAACCGGGGAGCTGTTTTTT. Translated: CASRQGVWETGELFF.

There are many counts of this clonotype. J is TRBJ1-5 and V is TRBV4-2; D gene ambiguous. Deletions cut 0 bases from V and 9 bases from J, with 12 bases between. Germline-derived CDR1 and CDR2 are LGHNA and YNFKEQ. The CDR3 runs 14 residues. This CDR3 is CASSQERMEWPQHF. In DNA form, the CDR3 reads TGTGCCAGCAGCCAAGAACGGATGGAGTGGCCCCAGCATTTT.

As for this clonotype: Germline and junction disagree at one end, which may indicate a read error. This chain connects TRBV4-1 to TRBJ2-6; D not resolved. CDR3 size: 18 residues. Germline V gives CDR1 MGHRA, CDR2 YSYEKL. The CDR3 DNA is TGCGCCAGCAGCGAAGACCCCCTCGGACCATTTGGGGCCAACGTCCTGACTTTC. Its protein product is CASSEDPLGPFGANVLTF.

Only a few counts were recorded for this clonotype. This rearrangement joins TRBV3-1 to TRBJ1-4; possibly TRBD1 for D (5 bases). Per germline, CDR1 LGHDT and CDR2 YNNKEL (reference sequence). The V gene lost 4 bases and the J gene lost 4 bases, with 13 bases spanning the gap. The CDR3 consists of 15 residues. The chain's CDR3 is CASSPRTTLNEKLFF. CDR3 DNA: TGTGCCAGCAGCCCCCGGACAACCCTTAATGAAAAACTGTTTTTT.

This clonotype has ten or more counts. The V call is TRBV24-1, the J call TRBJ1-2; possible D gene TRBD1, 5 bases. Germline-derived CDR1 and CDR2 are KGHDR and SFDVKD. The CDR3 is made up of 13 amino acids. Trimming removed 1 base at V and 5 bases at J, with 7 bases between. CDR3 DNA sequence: TGTGCCACCAGTGATTTCCAGGGATATGGCTACACCTTC. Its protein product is CATSDFQGYGYTF.

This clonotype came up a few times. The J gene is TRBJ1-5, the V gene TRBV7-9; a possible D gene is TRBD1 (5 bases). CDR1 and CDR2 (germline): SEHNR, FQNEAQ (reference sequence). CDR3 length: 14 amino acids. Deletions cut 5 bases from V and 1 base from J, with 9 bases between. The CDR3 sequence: CASSLRDSNQPQHF. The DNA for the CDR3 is TGTGCCAGCAGCCTCCGGGACAGCAATCAGCCCCAGCATTTT.

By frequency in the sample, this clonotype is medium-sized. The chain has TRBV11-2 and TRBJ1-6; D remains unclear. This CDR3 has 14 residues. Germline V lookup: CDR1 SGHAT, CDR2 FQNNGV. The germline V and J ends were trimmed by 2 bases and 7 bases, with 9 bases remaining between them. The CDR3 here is CASSLRHGNSPLHF. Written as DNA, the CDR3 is TGTGCCAGCAGCTTACGGCACGGAAATTCACCCCTCCACTTT.

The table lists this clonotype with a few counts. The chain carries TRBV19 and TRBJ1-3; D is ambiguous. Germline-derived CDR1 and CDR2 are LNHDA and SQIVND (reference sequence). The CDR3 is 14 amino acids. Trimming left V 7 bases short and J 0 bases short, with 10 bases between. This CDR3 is CASIETSSGNTIYF. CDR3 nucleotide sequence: TGTGCCAGTATAGAGACCTCCTCTGGAAACACCATATATTTT.

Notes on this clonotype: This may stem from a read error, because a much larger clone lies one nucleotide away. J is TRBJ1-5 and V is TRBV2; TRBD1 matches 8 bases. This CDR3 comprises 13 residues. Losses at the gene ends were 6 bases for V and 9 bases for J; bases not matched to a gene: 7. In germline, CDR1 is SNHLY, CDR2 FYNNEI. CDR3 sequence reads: CASSTGGYRPQHF. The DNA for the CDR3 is TGTGCCAGCAGCACAGGGGGATATCGGCCCCAGCATTTT.

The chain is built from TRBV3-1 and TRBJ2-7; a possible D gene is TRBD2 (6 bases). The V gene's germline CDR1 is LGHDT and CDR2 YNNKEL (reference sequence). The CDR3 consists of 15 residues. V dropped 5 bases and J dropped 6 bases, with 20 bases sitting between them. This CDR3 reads CASSSSGPLSREQYF. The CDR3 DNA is TGTGCCAGCAGCTCGAGCGGGCCCCTTTCACGCGAGCAGTACTTC.

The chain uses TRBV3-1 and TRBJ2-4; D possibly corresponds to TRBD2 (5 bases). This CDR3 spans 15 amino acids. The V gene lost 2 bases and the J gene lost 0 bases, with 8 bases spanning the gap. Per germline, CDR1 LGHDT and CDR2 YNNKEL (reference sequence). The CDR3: CASSQPGSAKNIQYF. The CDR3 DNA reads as TGTGCCAGCAGCCAACCGGGATCAGCCAAAAACATTCAGTACTTC.

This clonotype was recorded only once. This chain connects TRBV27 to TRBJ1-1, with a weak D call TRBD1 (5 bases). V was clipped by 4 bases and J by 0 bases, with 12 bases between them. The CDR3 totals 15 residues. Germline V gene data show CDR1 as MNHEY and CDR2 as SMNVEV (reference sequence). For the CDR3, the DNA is TGTGCCAGCAGTTCAGGGATGGGGGTGAACACTGAAGCTTTCTTT. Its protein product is CASSSGMGVNTEAFF.

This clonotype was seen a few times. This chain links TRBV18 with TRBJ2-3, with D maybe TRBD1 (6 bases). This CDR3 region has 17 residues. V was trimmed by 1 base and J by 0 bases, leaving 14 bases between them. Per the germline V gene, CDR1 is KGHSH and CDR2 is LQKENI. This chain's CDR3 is CASSPRTVLTSTDTQYF. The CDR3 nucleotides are TGTGCCAGCTCACCACGGACAGTACTCACGAGCACAGATACGCAGTATTTT.

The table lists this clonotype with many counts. The CDR3 DNA reads as TGTGCCATCAGTGGTGAGGATACGCAGTATTTT. It codes for CAISGEDTQYF. The chain has TRBV10-3 and TRBJ2-3; D remains unclear. V was trimmed by 4 bases and J by 6 bases, leaving 5 bases between them. Germline values: CDR1 ENHRY, CDR2 SYGVKD. CDR3 length: 11 amino acids.

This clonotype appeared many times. The CDR3 here is CASSSRQGGPGNEQFF. Written as DNA, the CDR3 is TGTGCCAGCAGCTCAAGGCAGGGAGGGCCGGGCAATGAGCAGTTCTTC. V and J are TRBV7-9 and TRBJ2-1; 7 bases are shared with TRBD2. With 4 bases clipped from V and 6 bases from J, the junction kept 12 bases outside the gene matches. The germline CDR1 and CDR2 sequences are SEHNR and FQNEAQ (reference sequence). The CDR3 extends over 16 amino acids.

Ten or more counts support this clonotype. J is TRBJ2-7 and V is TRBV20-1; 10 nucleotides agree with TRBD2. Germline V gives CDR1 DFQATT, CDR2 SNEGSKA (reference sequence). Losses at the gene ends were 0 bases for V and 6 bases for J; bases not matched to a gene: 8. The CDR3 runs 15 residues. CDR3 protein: CSARDYTSGVSEQYF. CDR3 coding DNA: TGCAGTGCTAGAGATTACACTAGCGGGGTCTCCGAGCAGTACTTC.

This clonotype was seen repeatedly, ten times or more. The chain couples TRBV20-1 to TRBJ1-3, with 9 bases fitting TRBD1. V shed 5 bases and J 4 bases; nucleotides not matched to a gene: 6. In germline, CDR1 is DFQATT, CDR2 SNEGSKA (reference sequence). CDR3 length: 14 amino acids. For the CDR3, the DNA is TGCAGTGCTCGCACAGGGGGCAAGGGAAACACCATATATTTT. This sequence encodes CSARTGGKGNTIYF.